This is a list of T cell receptor beta chains from one sample in a study of T cells expressing NK-cell markers. TCRdb reprocessed the 5' RACE reads, with one entry per CDR3 protein and no DNA. Reported are about 260,000 distinct CDR3 sequences; the ten largest clones contain 4% to 5%. Input material: blood T cells: a sorted CD56 or NKG2C T cell subset, CD4+ or CD8+ T cells, or bulk PBMC T cells (not recorded which). The receptor set was obtained from a woman aged 18-69 years in good health. Both conserved end residues are part of each CDR3.

17 TRBJ1-5 TRBV28 CASSQRLQGSVHQPQHF
14 TRBJ1-2 TRBV7-2 CASSLGLTNYGYTF
11 TRBJ2-7 TRBV20-1 CSAQLEHEQYF
15 TRBJ2-1 TRBV11-2 CASSKTSGGYNEQFF
16 TRBJ2-3 TRBV5-1 CASSFYQGPNTDTQYF
16 TRBJ2-7 TRBV7-2 CASSLFSGGSPYEQYF
12 TRBJ1-5 TRBV12-3/TRBV12-4 CASNYGVQPQHF
15 TRBJ2-7 TRBV12-3/TRBV12-4 CASSRDSGVSYEQYF
15 TRBJ1-3 TRBV5-6 CASRSGFISGNTIYF
14 TRBJ2-1 TRBV4-3 CASSFRGSYNEQFF
15 TRBJ2-2 TRBV5-4 CASSFMGANTGELFF
11 TRBJ2-1 TRBV12-3/TRBV12-4 CASSYKVEQFF
12 TRBJ2-5 TRBV29-1 CSAPSSRETQYF
14 TRBJ1-2 TRBV10-3 CAISTSTGEGGYTF
15 TRBJ1-1 TRBV12-3/TRBV12-4 CASSHGQGWDTEAFF
15 TRBJ1-1 TRBV12-3/TRBV12-4 CASSFTLPGNTEAFF
18 TRBJ2-5 TRBV3-1 CASSQVLSGHTDQETQYF
16 TRBJ2-5 TRBV7-3 CASSLGLAGRQETQYF
13 TRBJ2-7 TRBV6-5 CASRYGGAYEQYF
17 TRBJ2-2 TRBV12-3/TRBV12-4 CASSFRGLAVNTGELFF
12 TRBJ1-6 TRBV6-5 CASSGPDSPLHF
14 TRBJ2-2 TRBV5-1 CASSLEGFAGELFF
14 TRBJ1-5 TRBV2 CASSEVSVNQPQHF
14 TRBJ1-2 TRBV7-9 CASSPGWGPPGYTF
17 TRBJ2-3 TRBV7-2 CASNDRLAALRTDTQYF
13 TRBJ1-6 TRBV28 CASRGGEVKPLHF
15 TRBJ2-1 TRBV5-5 CASSLAPGHPNEQFF